This T cell receptor beta chain was observed in a study of OX40 agonist ivuxolimab in advanced cancers. Regarding the study in general: Ivuxolimab, which targeted the costimulatory receptor OX40 (CD134), was an agonistic, fully human IgG2 monoclonal antibody. Intravenous ivuxolimab was administered to patients every 2 weeks at six dose levels: 0.01, 0.1, 0.3, 1.5, 3 and 10 mg/kg. Among the roughly 50 dose-escalation patients, around 19 had hepatocellular carcinoma, roughly 15 melanoma, 9 renal cell carcinoma and 9 head and neck cancer. A male proportion of almost 85% and a mean age of roughly 55 years, ranging from about 20 to 85, were recorded for the dose-escalation cohort. Patients were allowed to have had prior anti-PD-1, anti-PD-L1 or anti-CTLA-4 therapy, and around 37% of the dose-escalation patients had previously received checkpoint inhibitors. Partial responses were achieved by three dose-escalation patients, of whom one had hepatocellular carcinoma and two had cutaneous melanoma. The purpose of peripheral TCRbeta sequencing was to test whether ivuxolimab changed TCR sequence diversity and led to clonal T-cell expansion. The paper reports the monotherapy dose-escalation portion (N of about 50 patients) of the phase I ivuxolimab trial. Results the study describes overall, beyond this receptor: Low levels of normalized T-cell clonal expansion were also seen in some patients who did not respond. The antigen specificity of the peripheral T cells that underwent clonal expansion was not determined. On average, CD8+ T cells showed more expanded clones than CD4+ T cells after ivuxolimab. At doses from 0.1 to 3.0 mg/kg, clonal expansion was seen in both CD4+ and CD8+ blood T cells between baseline and week 6. In the 0.1-3.0 mg/kg groups, partial responders were among the patients with the lowest normalized peripheral clonal expansion, particularly in CD8+ T cells.

Genomic DNA was extracted from sorted cells for sequencing of the TCRbeta CDR3 region. The immunoSEQ Assay was used to sequence the TCRbeta CDR3 regions. TCRdb re-hosts the immuneACCESS table, in-frame sequences only. Its copies lack some clones; in the studies checked, an unresolved V gene accounts for under half of them, and the cause for the rest is not known. Across this sample there are some 86,000 clones, with more than 90% seen only once. The top ten clones comprise roughly 6.9% of the sample. With regard to this clone: Its antigen is unknown. Base qualities are not recorded, but no much larger clone differs from it by a single base.

Patients with autoimmune disease history or receiving systemic immunosuppression were excluded from the trial. Peripheral blood for TCR sequencing was collected from all dose cohorts at baseline, on cycle 4 day 1, and on cycle 7 day 1. Samples were obtained from an open-label, multicenter, first-in-human phase I dose-escalation trial of ivuxolimab. The trial enrolled adults with locally advanced or metastatic head and neck squamous cell, hepatocellular, melanoma or renal cell carcinoma. Before TCR sequencing, CD4+ T cells and CD8+ T cells from peripheral blood were sorted into separate populations. The sequencing here drew on CD4+ or CD8+ T cells sorted from blood, taken in a trial of the OX40 agonist ivuxolimab. This TCR was recovered from an adult with an advanced solid tumor such as melanoma, head and neck, liver or kidney cancer.

DNA sequence: TGTGCCACTAGAGACAGGGGGGAAACTAGCGGGAGGGCCCCTACGCAGTATTTT. This yields the protein CATRDRGETSGRAPTQYF. The rearrangement combines TRBV10-3 with TRBJ2-3; 13 central bases correspond to TRBD2. The CDR3 has 18 amino acids, counting the end cysteine and phenylalanine. The CDR3 DNA has 54 bases and is translated from base 1. Ends trimmed: V by 10 bases, J by 8 bases; bases unmatched to a gene: 21. Taken from the germline V gene, the CDR1 and CDR2 loops are ENHRY and SYGVKD.